These 30 T cell receptor beta chains were all obtained from the same sample, sequenced in a study of tissue T cells after allogeneic stem cell transplantation. The repertoire was sequenced with immunoSEQ multiplex PCR; TCRdb's copy has only in-frame clones and lacks some. The profile covers around 1,600 clones, with under 60% appearing a single time and 30% to 40% taken by the ten largest. Time point specified: mouse harvest day 14 after allogeneic transplant. The graft held 10^6 splenic CD5+ T cells and 10^7 T-cell-depleted bone marrow cells. Sequenced input: spleen. The receptors stem from a female BALB/c mouse given C57BL/6 T cells with graft-versus-host disease after an allogeneic hematopoietic cell transplant.

As to this clone: Here the gene names and germline are mouse. The read halts 1 residue ahead of the CDR3 end, with the missing end drawn from the germline J gene. J is TRBJ1-5 and V is TRBV15; D unclear. Germline CDR1 SGHND, CDR2 FRSKSL. Trimming took off 0 bases at V and 4 bases at J, with 4 bases between the two ends. The CDR3 has 13 residues. CDR3 residues: CASSLAGNQAPLF. The covered CDR3 bases are TGTGCCAGCAGTTTAGCCGGGAACCAGGCTCCGCTT.

A remark on this clone: The gene symbols are mouse symbols. The read gets to within 1 residue of the CDR3 end, and the germline J gene fills in the rest. The chain joins TRBV13-1 to TRBJ2-7; the match to TRBD1 covers 11 bases. There are 13 residues in the CDR3. Germline lookup yields CDR1 NSHNY and CDR2 SYGAGN. The ends lost 3 bases at V and 7 bases at J; junction bases unmatched: 3. The CDR3 bases that were read are TGTGCCAGCAGTGTGGACAGGGGGCGGGAACAGTAC. Protein: CASSVDRGREQY. The whole CDR3 sequence is CASSVDRGREQYF.

Details on this clone: Gene names and germline refer to mouse. The read falls 1 residue short of the CDR3 end, and the missing part is taken from the germline J gene. J is TRBJ2-4 and V is TRBV3, with 8 bases identical to TRBD1. The CDR3 is made up of 13 amino acids. From germline, CDR1 is SNHLY and CDR2 FYNGKV (reference sequence). The V segment lost 4 bases and the J segment 6 bases; nucleotides outside the gene matches: 3. The CDR3 sequence: CASSSRTGNTLYF. The sequenced CDR3 bases are TGTGCCAGCAGCTCCCGGACAGGGAACACCTTGTAC.

With regard to this clone: Gene labels here are mouse ones. With the read ending 1 residue before the CDR3 end, the germline J gene is used to fill in that end. The V call is TRBV16, the J call TRBJ1-1, with TRBD1 matching over 7 bases. CDR1 and CDR2 from the germline V gene are SGHSA and FRNQAP. This CDR3 spans 14 amino acids. With V trimmed by 6 bases and J by 0 bases, 4 bases remained unmatched. CDR3 DNA (partial): TGTGCAAGCAGTCCACAGGGGCCAAACACAGAAGTCTTC. Protein product: CASSPQGPNTEVF. The whole CDR3 region reads CASSPQGPNTEVFF.

As regards this clone: The genes are named according to mouse. The CDR3 goes on 1 residue after the read ends, and that part is filled in from the germline J gene. The chain links TRBV13-3 to TRBJ2-3; 7 nucleotides agree with TRBD1. Trimming cost V 5 bases and J 6 bases; bases outside gene matches: 3. The germline V gene has CDR1 NNHDY and CDR2 SYVADS. The CDR3 runs 12 residues. The sequenced CDR3 bases are TGTGCCAGCAGACAGGGGACCGAAACGCTGTAT. Protein product: CASRQGTETLY. The entire CDR3 sequence reads CASRQGTETLYF.

Points on this clone: Gene names are mouse gene names. The read ends 1 residue early relative to the CDR3; the germline J gene fills the gap. The chain links TRBV1 to TRBJ2-7, with TRBD1 identical over 9 bases. This CDR3 spans 15 amino acids. With V trimmed by 2 bases and J by 0 bases, 2 bases remained unmatched. Germline V gene sequence: CDR1 NSQYPW, CDR2 LRSPGD (reference sequence). CDR3 amino acids: CTCSAQTGGSYEQYF. CDR3 bases read: TGCACCTGCAGTGCACAGACAGGGGGCTCCTATGAACAGTAC.

With respect to this clone: These gene names are mouse names. The observed sequence ends 1 residue before the CDR3 terminus, with the missing tail filled in from the germline J gene. The V gene is TRBV20, the J gene TRBJ1-4; D is unclear. Germline values: CDR1 GFQATS, CDR2 STVNSAI. This CDR3 is built from 13 residues. The V and J ends lost 0 bases and 5 bases respectively, with 7 bases between them. The CDR3 loop reads CGARDPGNERLFF. Partial CDR3 DNA: TGTGGTGCTAGGGATCCGGGGAACGAAAGATTATTT.

In its sample, this clone was seen a few times. These gene names are mouse names. The read ends 1 residue early relative to the CDR3; the germline J gene fills the gap. This chain uses TRBV1 with TRBJ1-3; tentatively, D is TRBD1 (5 bases). CDR1 is NSQYPW and CDR2 is LRSPGD in the germline V gene (reference sequence). CDR3 length: 14 amino acids. The V and J ends lost 5 bases and 0 bases respectively, with 8 bases between them. This CDR3 is CTCSQTDSGNTLYF. Incomplete CDR3 DNA: TGCACCTGCAGTCAGACAGATTCTGGAAATACGCTCTAT.

As concerns this clone: Gene names are the mouse ones. Read coverage stops 1 residue before the CDR3 terminus; the germline J gene supplies the remainder. The rearrangement links TRBV24 to TRBJ1-2, with unresolved D. V was clipped by 1 base and J by 0 bases, with 12 bases between them. From germline, CDR1 is KGHTA and CDR2 FRNEEI. The CDR3 contains 16 residues. CDR3 sequence reads: CASSLLDKAANSDYTF. Partial CDR3 DNA: TGTGCCAGCAGTCTGTTAGACAAGGCCGCAAACTCCGACTACACC.

Concerning this clone: Mouse names are used for the genes. The observed sequence ends 1 residue before the CDR3 terminus, with the missing tail filled in from the germline J gene. This chain joins TRBV15 and TRBJ1-1, with 10 bases that match TRBD1. The CDR3 covers 15 residues. V lost 4 bases and J lost 0; bases outside the gene matches: 2. CDR1 is SGHND and CDR2 is FRSKSL in the germline V gene. The CDR3 loop is CASSSGQGANTEVFF. The sequenced part of the CDR3 DNA is TGTGCCAGCAGTTCCGGACAGGGGGCAAACACAGAAGTCTTC. The full variable domain, its missing parts supplied by reference TRBV15 and TRBJ1-1, is DAGVTQTPRHEVAEKGQTIILKCEPVSGHNDLFWYRQTKIQGLELLSYFRSKSLMEDGGAFKDRFKAEMLNSSFSTLKIQPTEPKDSAVYLCASSSGQGANTEVFFGKGTRLTVV.

Comment on this clone: Mouse gene names and germline throughout. The sequence runs out 1 residue before the end of the CDR3; the remainder is reconstructed from the germline J gene. V gene TRBV24 combines with J gene TRBJ2-3, with D uncertain. The V gene's germline CDR1 is KGHTA and CDR2 FRNEEI. V shed 1 base and J shed 6 bases, with 5 bases lying between them. The CDR3 contains 12 residues. The CDR3 DNA, read in part, is TGTGCCAGCAGTCTGTCGGGGGAAACGCTGTAT. Protein product: CASSLSGETLY. The complete CDR3 protein is CASSLSGETLYF.

This clone turned up a few times. The genes and germline here are from mouse. The read gets to within 1 residue of the CDR3 end, and the germline J gene fills in the rest. The rearrangement joins TRBV12-1 to TRBJ2-7, with 9 bases matching TRBD2. This CDR3 is 13 amino acids long. V lost 0 bases to trimming and J lost 4 bases; unmatched junction nucleotides: 0. From germline, CDR1 is SGHSN and CDR2 HYEKVE. The DNA read from the CDR3 is TGTGCCAGCTCTCTCGACTGGGGGTATGAACAGTAC. Residues: CASSLDWGYEQY. The whole CDR3 region reads CASSLDWGYEQYF. Complete variable domain (other parts from reference TRBV12-1 and TRBJ2-7): DSGVVQSPRHIIKEKGGRSVLTCIPISGHSNVVWYQQTLGKELKFLIQHYEKVERDKGFLPSRFSVQQFDDYHSEMNMSALELEDSAMYFCASSLDWGYEQYFGPGTRLTVL.

For this clone: Gene names are the mouse ones. The read halts 1 residue ahead of the CDR3 end, with the missing end drawn from the germline J gene. This chain uses TRBV2 with TRBJ2-7; TRBD1 might be the D (6 bases). The CDR3 runs to 14 residues. Germline CDR1 reads LGHNA; CDR2 reads YSYQKL. Trimming cost V 0 bases and J 6 bases, with 12 bases left between them. The CDR3 is CASSQDQGLGEQYF. Partial CDR3 DNA: TGTGCCAGCAGCCAAGATCAGGGGCTTGGTGAACAGTAC.

On this clone: The genes are named according to mouse. The read ends 1 residue shy of where the CDR3 ends; the end is completed using the germline J gene. The V and J genes are TRBV13-3 and TRBJ1-1, with a possible D match to TRBD1 (5 bases). Germline V gene sequence: CDR1 NNHDY, CDR2 SYVADS. The CDR3 covers 12 residues. V lost 0 bases to trimming and J lost 10 bases, with 10 bases between them. The sequenced part of the CDR3 DNA is TGTGCCAGCAGTGATGCAGGCAGGGTAGTCTTC. This translates into CASSDAGRVVF. The whole CDR3 is CASSDAGRVVFF.

Notes on this clone: Mouse germline and gene names are used. The sequence runs out 1 residue before the end of the CDR3; the remainder is reconstructed from the germline J gene. The rearrangement joins TRBV26 to TRBJ2-7, with a possible D match to TRBD1 (5 bases). Trimming stripped 3 bases from V and 5 bases from J, with 5 bases between. From germline, CDR1 is KGHPV and CDR2 FQNQEV (reference sequence). This CDR3 spans 11 amino acids. CDR3 sequence: CASSLRDEQYF. CDR3 bases read: TGTGCCAGCAGTCTCAGGGATGAACAGTAC.

As for this clone: Mouse names are used for the genes. The read ends 1 residue shy of where the CDR3 ends; the end is completed using the germline J gene. The J gene is TRBJ2-7, the V gene TRBV14, with 12 bases lining up with TRBD1. CDR3 length: 16 amino acids. Germline trimming cut 3 bases from V and 4 bases from J; bases unmatched to any gene: 8. The germline CDR1 and CDR2 sequences are SGHDT and FRDEAV. This CDR3 reads CASSWDRGPFPYEQYF. The sequenced part of the CDR3 DNA is TGTGCCAGCAGTTGGGACAGGGGGCCATTTCCTTATGAACAGTAC.

In regard to this clone: The genes and germline here are from mouse. The CDR3 end falls 1 residue outside the read, so it is completed with the germline J gene. This chain uses TRBV19 with TRBJ2-7; TRBD2 matches 8 bases. The CDR3 has 15 amino acids. Germline CDR1 FNHDT, CDR2 SITEND (reference sequence). Germline trimming cut 1 base from V and 2 bases from J; bases unmatched to any gene: 5. The DNA read from the CDR3 is TGTGCCAGCAGTATAATCGGGGGGGCGACCTATGAACAGTAC. Translated: CASSIIGGATYEQY. The CDR3, in full, reads CASSIIGGATYEQYF.

This clone was recorded once. Here the gene names and germline are mouse. The read ends 1 residue before the CDR3 terminus; that terminus is restored from the germline J gene. The chain carries TRBV13-3 and TRBJ2-5; 8 positions agree with TRBD2. CDR1 and CDR2 (germline): NNHDY, SYVADS. V trimming: 1 base; J trimming: 2 bases; junction bases outside the gene matches: 6. This CDR3 contains 16 residues. CDR3 bases read: TGTGCCAGCAGTGATTTGGGGGGGGAGGGCCAAGACACCCAGTAC. It yields the protein CASSDLGGEGQDTQY. The CDR3 reads in full as CASSDLGGEGQDTQYF.

This clone occurred once. Gene names and germline refer to mouse. The read terminates 1 residue before the CDR3 end, so the remaining end is supplied by the germline J gene. This chain uses TRBV12-1 with TRBJ2-7, with 9 bases that match TRBD2. The CDR3 spans 12 residues. Germline CDR1 reads SGHSN; CDR2 reads HYEKVE. V was clipped by 4 bases and J by 7 bases; unmatched bases: 4. The CDR3 loop reads CASSLGGGEQYF. Incomplete CDR3 DNA: TGTGCCAGCTCCCTGGGGGGGGGGGAACAGTAC.

By share of the sample, this clone is hyperexpanded. The gene names here belong to mouse. The read ends 1 residue before the CDR3 terminus; that terminus is restored from the germline J gene. The genes are TRBV5 and TRBJ1-1; possibly TRBD1 for D (6 bases). Looked up from germline, CDR1 is LGHNA and CDR2 is YNLKQL (reference sequence). This CDR3 region has 14 residues. V dropped 0 bases and J dropped 4 bases, with 9 bases sitting between them. The CDR3: CASSQEQGSTEVFF. Incomplete CDR3 DNA: TGTGCCAGCAGCCAAGAACAGGGTTCCACAGAAGTCTTC.

Remarks on this clone: Genes and germline are mouse. The sequenced part of the CDR3 DNA is TGCACCTGCAGGGGGGCAGTTAGTGCAGAAACGCTGTAT. Translating gives CTCRGAVSAETLY. The entire CDR3 sequence reads CTCRGAVSAETLYF. The chain uses TRBV1 and TRBJ2-3; D is tentatively TRBD1 or TRBD2 (6 bases each). The read falls 1 residue short of the CDR3 end, and the missing part is taken from the germline J gene. This CDR3 contains 14 residues. V shed 6 bases and J shed 0 bases, with 10 bases lying between them. The V gene's germline CDR1 is NSQYPW and CDR2 LRSPGD (reference sequence).

As concerns this clone: Gene labels here are mouse ones. The sequence runs out 1 residue before the end of the CDR3; the remainder is reconstructed from the germline J gene. V gene TRBV29 combines with J gene TRBJ1-1; tentative D call: TRBD1 (5 bases). V was trimmed by 0 bases and J by 8 bases, leaving 7 bases between them. Germline V CDR1 and CDR2: MSHET, SYDVDS. CDR3 size: 12 residues. CDR3 sequence: CASSLSGGEVFF. The CDR3 bases that were read are TGTGCTAGCAGTTTATCGGGGGGGGAAGTCTTC.

Comment on this clone: The listed genes are named as in mouse. The read ends 1 residue early relative to the CDR3; the germline J gene fills the gap. The chain is built from TRBV29 and TRBJ1-2; 10 nucleotides align to TRBD1. V lost 4 bases, J lost 4 bases, and 3 bases stayed unmatched. Per germline, CDR1 MSHET and CDR2 SYDVDS. The CDR3 covers 14 residues. The sequenced CDR3 bases are TGTGCTAGCAGTTCGACAGGGGGCAGCTCCGACTACACC. The encoded protein is CASSSTGGSSDYT. The full CDR3 reads CASSSTGGSSDYTF.

Relative to its sample, this clone is hyperexpanded. The genes and germline here are from mouse. The read ends 1 residue before the CDR3 terminus; that terminus is restored from the germline J gene. The gene calls are TRBV17 and TRBJ2-7; D might be TRBD2 (6 bases). Germline-derived CDR1 and CDR2 are MNHDT and YYDKIL. This CDR3 has 13 amino acids. Trimming took 7 bases from V and 3 from J, leaving 13 bases between them. The covered CDR3 bases are TGTGCTAGCACTGGGGAGGGGTTCTATGAACAGTAC. This encodes CASTGEGFYEQY. The complete CDR3 sequence is CASTGEGFYEQYF.

Relative to its sample, this clone is medium-sized. The genes and germline here are from mouse. The read terminates 1 residue before the CDR3 end, so the remaining end is supplied by the germline J gene. V is TRBV16 and J is TRBJ2-7; possibly TRBD2 for D (5 bases). The CDR3 totals 14 residues. V was clipped by 2 bases and J by 0 bases, with 8 bases between them. Germline V gene data show CDR1 as SGHSA and CDR2 as FRNQAP. The CDR3 is CASSLLGSSYEQYF. Incomplete CDR3 DNA: TGTGCAAGCAGCTTATTGGGGAGCTCCTATGAACAGTAC.

This clone appeared a few times. The genes and germline here are from mouse. The read ends 1 residue shy of where the CDR3 ends; the end is completed using the germline J gene. This chain joins TRBV4 and TRBJ1-1, with D possibly TRBD1 on 6 matching bases. Germline CDR1 LGHDT, CDR2 YNNKQL (reference sequence). This CDR3 region has 11 residues. Between the trimmed V and J ends, which lost 3 bases and 9 bases, there was a span of 8 bases. CDR3 DNA, as far as it was read: TGTGCCAGCAGCTACAGGGGAAAAGTCTTC. Translated: CASSYRGKVF. The full CDR3 protein reads CASSYRGKVFF.

Regarding this clone: Gene and germline names: mouse. The read finishes 1 residue shy of the CDR3 end, and the germline J gene is used to complete it. The chain uses TRBV17 and TRBJ1-1; D gene uncertain. Trimming removed 0 bases at V and 6 bases at J, with 11 bases between. The V gene's germline CDR1 is MNHDT and CDR2 YYDKIL. CDR3 length: 14 amino acids. Here the CDR3 reads CASSRDVRWSEVFF. The CDR3 bases that were read are TGTGCTAGCAGTAGAGATGTCAGGTGGTCAGAAGTCTTC.

This clone is labeled as medium-sized. Genes and germline come from the mouse. The CDR3 goes on 1 residue after the read ends, and that part is filled in from the germline J gene. The chain couples TRBV1 to TRBJ2-7, with TRBD2 identical over 10 bases. The V segment lost 2 bases and the J segment 7 bases; nucleotides outside the gene matches: 5. CDR1 and CDR2 (germline): NSQYPW, LRSPGD (reference sequence). This CDR3 region has 14 residues. The part of the CDR3 DNA that was read is TGCACCTGCAGTGCACCTGGGGGGGCGCGAGAACAGTAC. This encodes CTCSAPGGAREQY. The entire CDR3 protein reads CTCSAPGGAREQYF.

With regard to this clone: Mouse germline and gene names are used. The CDR3 end lies 1 residue beyond the end of the read and is filled in from the germline J gene. The J gene is TRBJ2-5, the V gene TRBV20; D unresolved. This CDR3 contains 12 residues. V was shortened by 3 bases and J by 0 bases, with 4 bases between the two germline ends. The germline V gene encodes CDR1 GFQATS and CDR2 STVNSAI. CDR3 DNA (partial): TGTGGTGCTAGTCATAACCAAGACACCCAGTAC. Encoded protein: CGASHNQDTQY. The full CDR3 sequence reads CGASHNQDTQYF.

This clone was counted only a few times. The genes and germline here are from mouse. The read ends 1 residue early relative to the CDR3; the germline J gene fills the gap. J is TRBJ2-7 and V is TRBV17; D might be TRBD2 (5 bases). V shed 0 bases and J shed 3 bases, with 12 bases lying between them. Per the germline V gene, CDR1 is MNHDT and CDR2 is YYDKIL. The CDR3 totals 15 residues. Partial CDR3 DNA: TGTGCTAGCAGTAGAGATCACCTGGGCATCTATGAACAGTAC. Protein: CASSRDHLGIYEQY. The entire CDR3 is CASSRDHLGIYEQYF.